The next 2 T cell receptor beta chains were all read from a single sample in a study of cytomegalovirus exposure and HLA in healthy donors. Method: immunoSEQ multiplex PCR; TCRdb's copy keeps in-frame clones and lacks some. The sample consists of around 180,000 clones, roughly 88% of them appearing once. The specimen sequenced was PBMCs. These receptors were obtained from a woman in her late teens or twenties in good health and CMV-seronegative.

The V gene is TRBV10-2, the J gene TRBJ2-3, with TRBD2 as a possible D gene (6 bases). The CDR3 runs to 16 residues. V lost 1 base to trimming and J lost 3 bases, with 14 bases between them. Germline V gene sequence: CDR1 WSHSY, CDR2 SAAADI. CDR3 residues: CASSEWGEKGTDTQYF. As DNA, the CDR3 is TGCGCCAGCAGTGAGTGGGGGGAGAAAGGTACAGATACGCAGTATTTT.

V gene TRBV18 combines with J gene TRBJ1-5; D unresolved. Germline V gene sequence: CDR1 KGHSH, CDR2 LQKENI. Trimming removed 3 bases from V and 5 bases from J, with 5 bases in between. The CDR3 sequence is 12 residues long. CDR3 sequence reads: CASSPGDQPQHF. The CDR3, as DNA: TGTGCCAGCTCACCCGGGGATCAGCCCCAGCATTTT.